The clone carrying this TCR beta chain was counted at least ten times. This entry is derived from a study of T-cell reconstitution after alpha-beta-depleted transplantation in children. The CDR3 sequence is 11 residues long. The V end was cut by 5 bases, the J end by 8 bases, with 9 bases between. The authors prepared the TCRbeta library with unique molecular identifiers. TCRdb passed the PCR reads through MiXCR, listing each CDR3 protein once. The sample yields a few hundred thousand distinct CDR3 sequences, roughly a tenth seen once. This TCR was recovered from a human donor who donated a stem cell graft to a child with SCID. The V and J genes are TRBV12-3 or TRBV12-4 and TRBJ1-2; D is uncertain. Here the sequenced sample was PBMCs from the stem cell graft donor, taken from the stem cell graft. The CDR3 bases are TGTGCCAGCAGTCGAATCTACGGCTACACCTTC. It specifies CASSRIYGYTF.